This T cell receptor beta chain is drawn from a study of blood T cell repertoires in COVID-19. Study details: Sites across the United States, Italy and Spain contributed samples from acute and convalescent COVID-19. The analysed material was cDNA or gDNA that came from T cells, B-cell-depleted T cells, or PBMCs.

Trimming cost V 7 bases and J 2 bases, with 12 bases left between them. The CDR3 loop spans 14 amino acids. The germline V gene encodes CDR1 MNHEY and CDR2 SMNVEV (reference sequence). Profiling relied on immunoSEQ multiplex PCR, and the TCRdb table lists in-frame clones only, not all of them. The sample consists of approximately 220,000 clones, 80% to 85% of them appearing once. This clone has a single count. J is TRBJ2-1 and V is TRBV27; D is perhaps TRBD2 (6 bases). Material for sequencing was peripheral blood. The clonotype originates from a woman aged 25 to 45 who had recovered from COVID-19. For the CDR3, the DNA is TGTGCCAGCACCACCCCGGGGGCCTACAATGAGCAGTTCTTC. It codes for CASTTPGAYNEQFF.